This T cell receptor (beta chain) was sequenced in a study of blood T cell repertoires in COVID-19. Study information: From T cells, B-cell-depleted T cells, or PBMCs came the material, which was cDNA or gDNA.

This CDR3 contains 12 residues. Germline V gene sequence: CDR1 SNHLY, CDR2 FYNNEI. V lost 7 bases and J 5 bases, leaving 11 bases between the germline ends. Libraries were prepared by immunoSEQ multiplex PCR; TCRdb keeps only in-frame clonotypes and omits some of them. Altogether approximately 220,000 clones are present, roughly nine tenths being singletons, with the ten largest covering over 3%. Allocation to cohorts depended on clinical history reported by the participants. The sequenced sample consisted of PBMCs or T cells enriched from blood (not recorded which). This chain uses TRBV2 with TRBJ1-1, with no clear D. The sequence came from a woman aged 18-29 years in a cohort exposed to, infected with or recovered from COVID-19 (not recorded which). CDR3 region: CASTSTGTEAFF. The CDR3 DNA reads TGTGCCAGCACTAGTACGGGAACTGAAGCTTTCTTT.